The 30 T cell receptor beta chains given below trace back to one sample, sequenced in a study of blood T cell repertoires in COVID-19. Repertoires were generated with immunoSEQ multiplex PCR, while TCRdb's copy carries only in-frame clones and drops some. The data show about 430,000 clones, 75% to 90% seen once. The material sequenced was PBMCs or T cells enriched from blood (not recorded which). The receptors here all came from a young man who had recovered from COVID-19.

J is TRBJ2-1 and V is TRBV20-1, with a tentative D call TRBD2 (6 bases). Germline loops: CDR1 DFQATT, CDR2 SNEGSKA (reference sequence). The CDR3 consists of 13 residues. Trimming cost V 3 bases and J 4 bases, with 10 bases left between them. The CDR3 protein is CSASDGSYNEQFF. Here the CDR3 DNA reads TGCAGTGCTAGTGACGGGAGTTACAATGAGCAGTTCTTC.

This chain connects TRBV11-1 to TRBJ1-1; weak D call: TRBD1 (5 bases). V gave up 0 bases and J gave up 0 bases, with 8 bases separating them. Germline V CDR1 and CDR2: SGHAT, FQDESV (reference sequence). The CDR3 covers 15 residues. CDR3 residues: CASSLAGALNTEAFF. The CDR3 nucleotides read TGTGCCAGCAGCTTAGCAGGGGCCCTGAACACTGAAGCTTTCTTT.

The gene calls are TRBV7-9 and TRBJ1-4; TRBD1 matches at 7 bases. V shed 3 bases, J shed 5 bases, and the junction held 3 bases outside the gene matches. The CDR3 is 14 residues long. CDR1 is SEHNR, CDR2 FQNEAQ, per germline (reference sequence). The CDR3 bases are TGTGCCAGCAGCTTTTTAGGGGGCAATGAAAAACTGTTTTTT. Its translation is CASSFLGGNEKLFF.

The rearrangement joins TRBV2 to TRBJ2-1; no clear D gene. This CDR3 spans 12 amino acids. CDR1 and CDR2 from the germline V gene are SNHLY and FYNNEI. The V end lost 7 bases, the J end lost 3 bases, and 7 bases lay between the germline ends. DNA for the CDR3: TGTGCCAGCAAGGAGAGCTACAATGAGCAGTTCTTC. It specifies CASKESYNEQFF.

The chain carries TRBV18 and TRBJ2-3, with 7 positions matching TRBD1. CDR3 length equals 15 residues. CDR1 is KGHSH, CDR2 LQKENI, per germline. V was clipped by 5 bases and J by 9 bases; unmatched bases: 14. The CDR3 nucleotides are TGTGCCAGCTCAAAGACAGGGAAGGATTGGGGGACGCAGTATTTT. It codes for CASSKTGKDWGTQYF.

This rearrangement joins TRBV6-5 to TRBJ2-1; 9 bases fit TRBD2. Germline-derived CDR1 and CDR2 are MNHEY and SVGAGI. With V trimmed by 0 bases and J by 7 bases, 7 bases remained unmatched. CDR3 length: 16 amino acids. The CDR3 bases are TGTGCCAGCAGTTACTCTTATAGCGGGAGAGGGAATGAGCAGTTCTTC. Protein sequence: CASSYSYSGRGNEQFF.

J is TRBJ1-5 and V is TRBV19; a weak D match, TRBD1 (6 bases). Germline CDR1 is LNHDA and CDR2 is SQIVND (reference sequence). Trimming took 3 bases from V and 0 from J, leaving 12 bases between them. The CDR3 is 16 amino acids. CDR3 amino acids: CASSMGAAYSNQPQHF. Here the CDR3 DNA reads TGTGCCAGTAGTATGGGGGCAGCTTATAGCAATCAGCCCCAGCATTTT.

This chain links TRBV18 with TRBJ2-1; 7 nucleotides agree with TRBD2. Germline V gives CDR1 KGHSH, CDR2 LQKENI. V gave up 1 base and J gave up 10 bases; unmatched junction bases: 1. This CDR3 has 12 amino acids. The CDR3 bases are TGTGCCAGCTCACCACAGGGACTAGAGCAGTTCTTC. This translates into CASSPQGLEQFF.

This chain connects TRBV21-1 to TRBJ1-1. TRBV21-1 is a pseudogene locus. The CDR3 totals 14 residues. CDR3 bases: TGTGCCAGCAGCCGACGAGGCCCGAACACTGAAGCTTTCTTT. Protein product: CASSRRGPNTEAFF.

This chain joins TRBV5-1 and TRBJ2-5, with D possibly matching TRBD2 (5 bases). The germline gives CDR1 SGHRS, CDR2 YFSETQ. This CDR3 has 15 amino acids. Trimming pared 2 bases from V and 6 bases from J, leaving 17 bases between. CDR3 bases: TGCGCCAGCAGCTTACGAGGACTTGGGGTAAAGACCCAGTACTTC. Its protein product is CASSLRGLGVKTQYF.

The chain combines TRBV19 with TRBJ2-3, with D perhaps TRBD2 (6 bases). V was trimmed by 6 bases and J by 5 bases, leaving 18 bases between them. The germline CDR1 and CDR2 sequences are LNHDA and SQIVND (reference sequence). The CDR3 runs to 15 residues. This CDR3 reads CASSNRPGSVDTQYF. CDR3 sequence (DNA): TGTGCCAGTAGCAACCGTCCCGGGAGTGTAGATACGCAGTATTTT.

This clone was recorded only once. This chain joins TRBV4-1 and TRBJ1-5; D not resolved. This CDR3 is built from 18 residues. The ends were cut back, 0 bases at V and 0 bases at J, with 15 bases in the middle. Germline CDR1 and CDR2: MGHRA and YSYEKL. CDR3 loop: CASSQEDHGGGSNQPQHF. CDR3 sequence (DNA): TGCGCCAGCAGCCAAGAGGATCATGGCGGTGGTAGCAATCAGCCCCAGCATTTT.

The chain is built from TRBV7-3 and TRBJ1-1, with 9 bases that match TRBD1. The V gene end was trimmed by 5 bases and the J gene end by 4 bases; junction bases not matched to a gene: 5. This CDR3 contains 14 residues. Germline CDR1 is SGHTA and CDR2 is FQGTGA. The CDR3 here is CASSPGQGFTEAFF. In DNA, the CDR3 is TGTGCCAGCAGCCCGGGACAGGGCTTCACTGAAGCTTTCTTT.

The rearrangement links TRBV7-8 to TRBJ2-5, with no clear D. The V end was cut by 0 bases, the J end by 2 bases, with 10 bases between. CDR1 and CDR2 from the germline V gene are SGHVS and FQNEAQ. This CDR3 contains 15 residues. The CDR3 bases are TGTGCCAGCAGCTTAGCGGCCACAGATCAAGAGACCCAGTACTTC. Residues: CASSLAATDQETQYF.

This clone came up once. The chain uses TRBV28 and TRBJ2-1; D perhaps matches TRBD1 (6 bases). Trimming removed 5 bases from V and 0 bases from J, with 11 bases in between. The germline V gene encodes CDR1 MDHEN and CDR2 SYDVKM. The CDR3 is 15 amino acids. This CDR3 reads CASSRTAISYNEQFF. In DNA, the CDR3 is TGTGCCAGCAGTCGGACAGCGATCTCCTACAATGAGCAGTTCTTC.

The chain is built from TRBV7-9 and TRBJ2-7; 7 bases are a match to TRBD1. The CDR3 is made up of 14 amino acids. Germline values: CDR1 SEHNR, CDR2 FQNEAQ (reference sequence). V dropped 0 bases and J dropped 2; count of bases not matched to a gene: 1. The CDR3 here is CASSLAGTAYEQYF. The CDR3 nucleotides read TGTGCCAGCAGCTTAGCAGGGACAGCCTACGAGCAGTACTTC.

The chain joins TRBV12-3 or TRBV12-4 to TRBJ1-2, with 8 bases aligning to TRBD1. The CDR3 has 13 amino acids. V dropped 5 bases and J dropped 6; count of bases not matched to a gene: 5. CDR3 nucleotides: TGTGCCAGCAGTCCAAGACAGGGGAATGGCTACACCTTC. Its protein product is CASSPRQGNGYTF.

The rearrangement joins TRBV6-4 to TRBJ1-5; D is uncertain. The CDR3 covers 12 residues. V lost 6 bases and J lost 5, with 8 bases in between. Germline V lookup: CDR1 MRHNA, CDR2 SNTAGT. The CDR3: CASSGDDQPQHF. The CDR3 DNA is TGTGCCAGCAGCGGGGATGATCAGCCCCAGCATTTT.

The V and J genes are TRBV5-1 and TRBJ2-2; D remains ambiguous. This CDR3 region has 12 residues. Per germline, CDR1 SGHRS and CDR2 YFSETQ. Trimming cost V 2 bases and J 3 bases, with 2 bases left between them. CDR3 sequence (DNA): TGCGCCAGCAGCTTCTACACCGGGGAGCTGTTTTTT. Its protein is CASSFYTGELFF.

The chain carries TRBV14 and TRBJ1-2; D gene unclear. This CDR3 region has 13 residues. V was cut by 0 bases and J by 4 bases, with 6 bases left in between. The germline V gene encodes CDR1 SGHDN and CDR2 FVKESK. CDR3 sequence: CASSQDRGYGYTF. The CDR3 nucleotides read TGTGCCAGCAGCCAAGATCGGGGCTATGGCTACACCTTC.

This clone was picked up one time. The V and J genes are TRBV6-5 and TRBJ1-6; D is undetermined. V gave up 5 bases and J gave up 9 bases, with 17 bases separating them. The CDR3 extends over 15 amino acids. The germline V gene encodes CDR1 MNHEY and CDR2 SVGAGI. CDR3 nucleotide sequence: TGTGCCAGCAGTCGGGATATCGAAAAGGGTTCACCCCTCCACTTT. Residues: CASSRDIEKGSPLHF.

The genes are TRBV28 and TRBJ2-7, with 7 bases matching TRBD2. Germline-derived CDR1 and CDR2 are MDHEN and SYDVKM. Unmatched junction bases numbered 16, after V lost 7 bases and J lost 7 bases. The CDR3 spans 15 residues. The CDR3 nucleotides are TGTGCCAGCAAGGCTTTTGGCGGGAGTGGGGATGAGCAGTACTTC. Translated, it gives CASKAFGGSGDEQYF.

The chain recombines TRBV19 with TRBJ2-2; 7 bases line up with TRBD1. Germline values: CDR1 LNHDA, CDR2 SQIVND (reference sequence). With V trimmed by 1 base and J by 8 bases, 4 bases remained unmatched. The CDR3 contains 14 residues. CDR3 sequence reads: CASSIGQGVGELFF. The CDR3 nucleotides read TGTGCCAGTAGTATAGGACAGGGCGTAGGGGAGCTGTTTTTT.

As for this clone: The sample has other DNA sequences that encode this CDR3 too. The rearrangement links TRBV12-3 or TRBV12-4 to TRBJ2-7; D ambiguous. With 3 bases removed from V and 1 base from J, the gap between germline ends came to 7 bases. The CDR3 contains 13 residues. CDR3 bases: TGTGCCAGCAGTTTGAGCAATTCCTACGAGCAGTACTTC. It is translated as CASSLSNSYEQYF.

The chain links TRBV30 to TRBJ2-7, with TRBD1 matching 10 bases. This CDR3 spans 13 amino acids. Germline V gene data show CDR1 as GTSNPN and CDR2 as SVGIG (reference sequence). Unmatched junction bases numbered 2, after V lost 1 base and J lost 5 bases. The CDR3 region has the DNA TGTGCCTGGAGTGCAGGGACAGGGGACGAGCAGTACTTC. Protein product: CAWSAGTGDEQYF.

The chain employs TRBV4-1 and TRBJ1-3, with D hard to call. V was cut by 3 bases and J by 0 bases, with 9 bases left in between. Germline CDR1 reads MGHRA; CDR2 reads YSYEKL. The length of the CDR3 is 15 residues. CDR3 amino acids: CASSQAGSSGNTIYF. CDR3 in DNA: TGCGCCAGCAGCCAGGCCGGGAGCTCTGGAAACACCATATATTTT.

This chain connects TRBV29-1 to TRBJ2-2; maybe TRBD1 (6 bases). The CDR3 sequence is 16 residues long. Trimming removed 0 bases from V and 0 bases from J, with 11 bases in between. Per germline, CDR1 SQVTM and CDR2 ANQGSEA. CDR3 protein: CSVEEDSFANTGELFF. The CDR3 DNA sequence: TGCAGCGTTGAAGAGGACAGTTTCGCGAACACCGGGGAGCTGTTTTTT.

The V call is TRBV3-1 (or the pseudogene TRBV3-2), the J call TRBJ1-4, with 7 nucleotides matching TRBD1. The V and J ends lost 5 bases and 7 bases, in that order; junction bases with no gene match: 1. The CDR3 totals 12 residues. CDR1 is LGHDT, CDR2 YNNKEL, per germline (reference sequence). In nucleotides, the CDR3 is TGTGCCAGCAGCGGGACAGCTGAAAAACTGTTTTTT. Protein sequence: CASSGTAEKLFF.

On this clone: The germline gene is not matched at one end of the junction; a read error may be the cause. The gene calls are TRBV6-4 and TRBJ1-2; 8 nucleotides agree with TRBD1. The CDR3 has 13 residues. Germline V gene sequence: CDR1 MRHNA, CDR2 SNTAGT. In nucleotides, the CDR3 is TGCCTAAACAAAACCGGACAGGGCCAAGGCTACACCTTC. It translates to CLNKTGQGQGYTF.

The V gene is TRBV21-1, the J gene TRBJ1-6. TRBV21-1 is flagged as a pseudogene. The CDR3 length is 16 residues. CDR3 bases: TGTGCCAGCAGCAATCAAGGGAGCTCCTATAATTCACCCCTCCACTTT. This sequence encodes CASSNQGSSYNSPLHF.